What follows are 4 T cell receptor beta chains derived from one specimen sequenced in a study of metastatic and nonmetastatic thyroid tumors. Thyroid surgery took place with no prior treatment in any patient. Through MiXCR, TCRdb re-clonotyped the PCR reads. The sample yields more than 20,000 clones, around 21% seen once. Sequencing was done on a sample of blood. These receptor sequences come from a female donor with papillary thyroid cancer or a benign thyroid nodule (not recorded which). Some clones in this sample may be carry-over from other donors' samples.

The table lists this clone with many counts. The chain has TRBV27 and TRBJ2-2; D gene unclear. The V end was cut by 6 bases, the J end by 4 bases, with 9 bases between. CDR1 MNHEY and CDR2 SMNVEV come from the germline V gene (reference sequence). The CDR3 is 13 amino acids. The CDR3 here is CASSPVLTGELFF. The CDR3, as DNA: TGTGCCAGCAGCCCAGTACTCACCGGGGAGCTGTTTTTT.

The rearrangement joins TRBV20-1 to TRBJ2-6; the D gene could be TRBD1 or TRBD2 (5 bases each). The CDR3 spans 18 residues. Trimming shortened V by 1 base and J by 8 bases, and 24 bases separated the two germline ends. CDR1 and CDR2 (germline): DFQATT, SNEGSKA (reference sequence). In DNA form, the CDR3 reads TGCAGTGCTAGAGTCGGGGCAGCAGGGTACTCTGTGTCCAACGTCCTGACTTTC. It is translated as CSARVGAAGYSVSNVLTF.

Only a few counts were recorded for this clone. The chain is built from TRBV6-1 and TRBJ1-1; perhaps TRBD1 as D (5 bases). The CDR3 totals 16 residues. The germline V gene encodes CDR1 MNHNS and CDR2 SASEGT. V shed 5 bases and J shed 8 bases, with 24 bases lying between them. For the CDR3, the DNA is TGTGCCAGCAGTAACGACGGGGCTATACCCTGTGTCGAAGCTTTCTTT. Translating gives CASSNDGAIPCVEAFF.

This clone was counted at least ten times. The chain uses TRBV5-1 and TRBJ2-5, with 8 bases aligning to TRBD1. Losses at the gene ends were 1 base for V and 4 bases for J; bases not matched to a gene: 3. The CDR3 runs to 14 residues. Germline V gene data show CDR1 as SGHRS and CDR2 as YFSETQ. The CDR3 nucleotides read TGCGCCAGCAGCTTGACAGGGGGTGGAGAGACCCAGTACTTC. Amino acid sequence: CASSLTGGGETQYF.